The 22 T cell receptor beta chains below all came from one sample that was sequenced in a study of shared clonotypes between healthy human individuals. Profiling relied on immunoSEQ multiplex PCR, and the TCRdb table lists in-frame clones only, not all of them. The sample contains fewer than 500,000 clones, around 79% of which appear only once. Sequences were obtained from PBMCs. The receptors originated from a middle-aged woman in good health. Some clones in this sample may be carry-over from other donors' samples.

Of note for this clone: The same CDR3 also results from other DNA sequences found in this sample. This chain connects TRBV6-5 to TRBJ2-5; 8 bases line up with TRBD2. J gave up 5 bases and V 4 bases, and 3 bases lay outside the gene matches. This CDR3 comprises 13 residues. Germline V gene data show CDR1 as MNHEY and CDR2 as SVGAGI. The CDR3 region is CASSSPGGETQYF. The CDR3 DNA sequence: TGTGCCAGCAGTTCACCGGGGGGGGAGACCCAGTACTTC.

This chain links TRBV7-3 with TRBJ2-3, with TRBD2 matching over 8 bases. The CDR3 has 19 amino acids. The ends lost 2 bases at V and 6 bases at J; junction bases unmatched: 19. CDR1 is SGHTA, CDR2 FQGTGA, per germline. CDR3 nucleotide sequence: TGTGCCAGCAGCTTAGCTCGGGAGGGCCTCGGAACAGGAAGGGATACGCAGTATTTT. It specifies CASSLAREGLGTGRDTQYF. Based on the CDR3 plus reference TRBV7-3 and TRBJ2-3, the full variable domain is GAGVSQTPSNKVTEKGKYVELRCDPISGHTALYWYRQSLGQGPEFLIYFQGTGAADDSGLPNDRFFAVRPEGSVSTLKIQRTERGDSAVYLCASSLAREGLGTGRDTQYFGPGTRLTVL.

This clone was detected once. CDR3 sequence (DNA): TGCGCCAGCAGCTTGGGGGCAGCGGGAGGGCCGGGAGAGACCCAGTACTTC. Translation: CASSLGAAGGPGETQYF. The V call is TRBV5-1, the J call TRBJ2-5, with 10 bases identical to TRBD2. Looked up from germline, CDR1 is SGHRS and CDR2 is YFSETQ. The CDR3 extends over 17 amino acids. V was clipped by 0 bases and J by 4 bases; unmatched bases: 9.

This clone appeared once. The chain uses TRBV9 and TRBJ2-1; TRBD2 matches at 8 bases. With 1 base clipped from V and 8 bases from J, the junction kept 11 bases outside the gene matches. Germline loops: CDR1 SGDLS, CDR2 YYNGEE. The CDR3 has 16 amino acids. The CDR3 region is CASSVQAGGDPHEQFF. The CDR3 DNA follows: TGTGCCAGCAGCGTACAGGCGGGAGGTGATCCGCATGAGCAGTTCTTC.

The chain combines TRBV28 with TRBJ2-2, with D possibly matching TRBD2 (6 bases). The CDR3 consists of 15 residues. V lost 6 bases, J lost 4 bases, and 15 bases lay in between. Germline V gene data show CDR1 as MDHEN and CDR2 as SYDVKM. CDR3 DNA sequence: TGTGCCAGCAGCTCGGGACTGTCGATCACCGGGGAGCTGTTTTTT. Protein sequence: CASSSGLSITGELFF. The whole variable domain, filled in from reference TRBV28 and TRBJ2-2, reads DVKVTQSSRYLVKRTGEKVFLECVQDMDHENMFWYRQDPGLGLRLIYFSYDVKMKEKGDIPEGYSVSREKKERFSLILESASTNQTSMYLCASSSGLSITGELFFGEGSRLTVL.

The chain couples TRBV10-3 to TRBJ2-3, with TRBD1 identical over 7 bases. J gave up 4 bases and V 4 bases, and 5 bases lay outside the gene matches. There are 14 residues in the CDR3. Looked up from germline, CDR1 is ENHRY and CDR2 is SYGVKD. As DNA, the CDR3 is TGTGCCATCAGTGCAGGGGGTAGGGCAGATACGCAGTATTTT. It codes for CAISAGGRADTQYF.

The chain recombines TRBV28 with TRBJ1-1; D possibly corresponds to TRBD1 (5 bases). Trimming removed 7 bases from V and 3 bases from J, with 6 bases in between. The CDR3 consists of 11 residues. In germline, CDR1 is MDHEN, CDR2 SYDVKM. CDR3 bases: TGTGCCAGCAAAGGGGACACTGAAGCTTTCTTT. The encoded protein is CASKGDTEAFF.

The V and J genes are TRBV18 and TRBJ2-7, with D perhaps matching TRBD2 (5 bases). The CDR3 length is 13 residues. CDR1 is KGHSH and CDR2 is LQKENI in the germline V gene. The V end lost 5 bases, the J end lost 3 bases, and 11 bases lay between the germline ends. The CDR3 reads CASSSSERYEQYF. The CDR3 DNA sequence: TGTGCCAGCTCAAGTAGCGAACGCTACGAGCAGTACTTC.

This clone was seen once. At one of its ends the junction is not consistent with the germline gene, which may arise from a read error. V and J are TRBV7-7 and TRBJ2-3; D may correspond to TRBD1 or TRBD2 (5 bases each). The CDR3 is 16 residues long. Germline CDR1 and CDR2: SSHAT and FNYEAQ (reference sequence). The CDR3 spells CASRTPSGTRPDTQYF. CDR3 in DNA: TGTGCTAGCAGAACTCCCTCCGGGACCCGACCAGATACGCAGTATTTT.

The chain joins TRBV6-1 to TRBJ1-1; TRBD1 is a possible D gene (5 bases). Germline CDR1 is MNHNS and CDR2 is SASEGT. Trimming removed 7 bases from V and 5 bases from J, with 14 bases in between. CDR3 length: 13 amino acids. The CDR3 DNA is TGTGCCAGCAACTGGGTCGGGGGGACTGAAGCTTTCTTT. This gives the protein CASNWVGGTEAFF.

The chain is built from TRBV7-7 and TRBJ2-2; TRBD2 matches at 9 bases. V was pared by 4 bases and J by 2 bases, with 5 bases of the junction left unmatched. Germline CDR1 and CDR2: SSHAT and FNYEAQ (reference sequence). The CDR3 sequence is 16 residues long. CDR3 amino acids: CASSSQREENTGELFF. The CDR3 DNA follows: TGTGCCAGCAGCTCGCAGCGGGAGGAAAACACCGGGGAGCTGTTTTTT.

The gene calls are TRBV2 and TRBJ1-2; tentative D call: TRBD1 (5 bases). The length of the CDR3 is 13 residues. Trimming pared 8 bases from V and 5 bases from J, leaving 15 bases between. The germline V gene encodes CDR1 SNHLY and CDR2 FYNNEI. The CDR3 region is CASRDPRRYGYTF. CDR3 DNA: TGTGCCAGCCGGGACCCAAGGCGGTATGGCTACACCTTC.

The V gene is TRBV5-1, the J gene TRBJ1-1; 8 positions agree with TRBD1. The CDR3 runs to 14 residues. The trim removed 4 bases at V and 2 bases at J, leaving 4 bases unmatched. Germline CDR1 SGHRS, CDR2 YFSETQ. The CDR3 bases are TGCGCCAGCAGCGCGCAGGGGGCAAACACTGAAGCTTTCTTT. Amino acids: CASSAQGANTEAFF.

The CDR3 here is CASSSRENTEAFF. The CDR3, as DNA: TGTGCCAGCAGTTCCAGAGAAAACACTGAAGCTTTCTTT. The genes are TRBV27 and TRBJ1-1; D unclear. The germline V and J ends were trimmed by 4 bases and 2 bases, with 8 bases remaining between them. There are 13 residues in the CDR3. Germline V gene data show CDR1 as MNHEY and CDR2 as SMNVEV (reference sequence).

This clone was found once. This rearrangement joins TRBV7-5 to TRBJ2-1. TRBV7-5 is recorded as a pseudogene. CDR3 length: 14 amino acids. This CDR3 reads CVRSFRRTYNEQFF. The CDR3 DNA follows: TGTGTCAGAAGCTTTCGGCGCACCTACAATGAGCAGTTCTTC.

The chain employs TRBV5-1 and TRBJ2-5; 9 bases align to TRBD2. J lost 5 bases, V lost 0 bases, and 11 bases had no gene match. The germline CDR1 and CDR2 sequences are SGHRS and YFSETQ. The CDR3 totals 17 residues. The CDR3 DNA sequence: TGCGCCAGCAGCTTGGGGTTAGCGGGAGTTAGAAGTGAGACCCAGTACTTC. Translated: CASSLGLAGVRSETQYF.

The CDR3 here is CASGSPGQGQSHEQFF. CDR3 bases: TGTGCCAGCGGATCACCGGGACAGGGACAATCCCATGAGCAGTTCTTC. The rearrangement uses TRBV28 and TRBJ2-1, with 9 bases matching TRBD1. Per the germline V gene, CDR1 is MDHEN and CDR2 is SYDVKM. The CDR3 extends over 16 amino acids. After removal of 8 bases from V and 8 bases from J, the junction contained 16 bases not matched to a gene.

This chain joins TRBV10-1 and TRBJ2-1; D unresolved. This CDR3 has 15 amino acids. Germline V gene sequence: CDR1 WNHNN, CDR2 SYGVQD (reference sequence). The V end lost 1 base, the J end lost 0 bases, and 7 bases lay between the germline ends. For the CDR3, the DNA is TGCGCCAGCAGTGAGTACCGGAGCTCCTACAATGAGCAGTTCTTC. Its protein product is CASSEYRSSYNEQFF.

The rearrangement joins TRBV7-9 to TRBJ1-4; D not certain. There are 14 residues in the CDR3. V was pared by 3 bases and J by 1 base, with 6 bases between. Germline values: CDR1 SEHNR, CDR2 FQNEAQ (reference sequence). DNA for the CDR3: TGTGCCAGCAGCTTCGAGGAAACTAATGAAAAACTGTTTTTT. As protein: CASSFEETNEKLFF.

J is TRBJ1-2 and V is TRBV7-2; possibly TRBD1 for D (6 bases). The ends were cut back, 2 bases at V and 14 bases at J, with 18 bases in the middle. The CDR3 is made up of 13 amino acids. The germline V gene encodes CDR1 SGHTA and CDR2 FQGNSA. CDR3 nucleotide sequence: TGTGCCAGCAGCTTAACGGGGGACACCGCGCTAACCTTC. It translates to CASSLTGDTALTF.

The V and J genes are TRBV29-1 and TRBJ2-6; no reliable D call. CDR1 and CDR2 (germline): SQVTM, ANQGSEA. V was clipped by 6 bases and J by 1 base, with 10 bases between them. This CDR3 region has 14 residues. CDR3 amino acids: CSVPTRSGANVLTF. CDR3 sequence (DNA): TGCAGCGTACCCACGAGGTCTGGGGCCAACGTCCTGACTTTC. Combining the CDR3 with reference TRBV29-1 and TRBJ2-6 gives the whole variable domain SAVISQKPSRDICQRGTSLTIQCQVDSQVTMMFWYRQQPGQSLTLIATANQGSEATYESGFVIDKFPISRPNLTFSTLTVSNMSPEDSSIYLCSVPTRSGANVLTFGAGSRLTVL.

This clone was observed a single time. The genes are TRBV7-9 and TRBJ2-7; D unclear. The CDR3 has 11 amino acids. CDR1 is SEHNR, CDR2 FQNEAQ, per germline (reference sequence). Trimming took off 5 bases at V and 4 bases at J, with 6 bases between the two ends. CDR3 in DNA: TGTGCCAGCAGCGCGGCTTACGAGCAGTACTTC. It codes for CASSAAYEQYF.